Described below is a single T cell receptor (beta chain) sequence and its context. In germline, CDR1 is SNHLY, CDR2 FYNNEI. Trimming stripped 4 bases from V and 1 base from J, with 7 bases between. This CDR3 has 13 residues. The protocol was immunoSEQ multiplex PCR, while the TCRdb copy is restricted to in-frame clones and leaves out a portion. This table has under 75,000 clones, more than 75% appearing once. These data belong to a study of T cell changes during pregnancy in multiple sclerosis. This TCR was recovered from a female donor in good health, enrolled as a control in a pregnancy study. V is TRBV2 and J is TRBJ1-2; D may be TRBD1 (6 bases). The sample in question was peripheral blood, obtained in the third trimester of pregnancy. CDR3 sequence: CASSAGVNYGYTF. CDR3 DNA sequence: TGTGCCAGCAGTGCAGGGGTTAACTATGGCTACACCTTC.